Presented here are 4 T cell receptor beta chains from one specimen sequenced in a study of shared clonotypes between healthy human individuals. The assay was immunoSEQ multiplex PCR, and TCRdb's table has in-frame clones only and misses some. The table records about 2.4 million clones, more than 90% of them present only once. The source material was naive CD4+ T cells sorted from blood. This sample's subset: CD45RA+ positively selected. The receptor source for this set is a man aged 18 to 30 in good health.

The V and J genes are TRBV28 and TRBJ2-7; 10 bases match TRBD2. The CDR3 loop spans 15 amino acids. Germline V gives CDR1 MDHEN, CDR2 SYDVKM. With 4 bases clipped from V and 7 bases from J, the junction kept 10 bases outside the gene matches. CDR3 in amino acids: CASSSWTSGRGEQYF. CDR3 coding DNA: TGTGCCAGCAGTTCCTGGACTAGCGGTCGGGGGGAGCAGTACTTC.

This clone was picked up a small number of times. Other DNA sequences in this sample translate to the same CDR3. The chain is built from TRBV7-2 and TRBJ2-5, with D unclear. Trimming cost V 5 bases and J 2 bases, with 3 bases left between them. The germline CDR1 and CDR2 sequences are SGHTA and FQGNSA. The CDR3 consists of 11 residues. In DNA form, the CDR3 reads TGTGCCAGCAGCCTACAAGAGACCCAGTACTTC. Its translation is CASSLQETQYF.

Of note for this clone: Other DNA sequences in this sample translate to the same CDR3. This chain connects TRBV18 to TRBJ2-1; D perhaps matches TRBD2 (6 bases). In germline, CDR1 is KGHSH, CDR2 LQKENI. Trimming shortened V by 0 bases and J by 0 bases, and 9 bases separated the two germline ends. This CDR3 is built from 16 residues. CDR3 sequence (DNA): TGTGCCAGCTCACCACCGGCGGGGAGCTCCTACAATGAGCAGTTCTTC. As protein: CASSPPAGSSYNEQFF.

CDR3 bases: TGTGCCAGTAGTAGTCCTAGCGGGGGCCTTTCCTACAATGAGCAGTTCTTC. Translating it yields CASSSPSGGLSYNEQFF. The chain has TRBV19 and TRBJ2-1, with 10 bases aligning to TRBD2. This CDR3 region has 17 residues. With V trimmed by 4 bases and J by 1 base, 7 bases remained unmatched. The V gene's germline CDR1 is LNHDA and CDR2 SQIVND (reference sequence).